The entry below gives a single TCR beta chain sequence along with its context. Its antigen has not been determined. The sample holds no much larger clone one base away, and base qualities are not on file. This sample is part of a study of T cell responses to AZD1222 COVID-19 vaccine (dated by TCRdb to about 2021). For the wider study: Because spike-specific TCR depth and breadth did not differ between the two schedules, AZD1222 recipients who got a second dose at roughly 4 weeks were pooled with those who got a second dose at roughly 12 weeks. Trial participants were enrolled into age subgroups of 18-55, 56-69 and 70-plus years, which contained 148, 28 and 57 TCR-sequenced participants, respectively. TCR sequencing covered 233 trial participants: nearly 210 given two doses of AZD1222 and about 26 given two doses of MenACWY control vaccine. Here is what the overall study found, with its caveats: The whole spike protein was spanned by vaccine-associated CD4 TCRs, and dominant responses were seen in regions 160-218 and 743-854. Because no day 14 peak-response samples were available, repertoires were characterized only after the peak T cell response. Reportedly, close to half of the unique spike-specific TCRs recognized epitopes lying outside the regions that are mutated in the B.1.351 and B.1.1.7 variants. After two AZD1222 doses, both the breadth and the depth of spike-specific TCRs were significantly higher than at day 0 and than in MenACWY recipients. The 56-69-year group was small, and its depth increase did not reach significance, likely because of low power. Conclusions about previously exposed vaccinees are limited, since just 5 to 7 AZD1222 recipients were seropositive for SARS-CoV-2 at baseline. Most participants were white British and females outnumbered males, and the authors suggested that clonal diversity may have been underestimated.

Deletion took 4 bases off V and 1 base off J, with a span of 16 bases between the germline ends. For CDR1 and CDR2, the germline V gene lists SQVTM and ANQGSEA. Taken from cysteine to phenylalanine, the CDR3 has 15 residues. Here the CDR3 DNA is all that survives: 45 bases in frame from base 1. The CDR3 regions of human TCRbeta chains were subjected to immunosequencing. The authors' analysis ran thus. TCRs in the repertoires were matched against a reference library of SARS-CoV-2-specific TCRs that had been generated with the MIRA antigen-specificity platform. Breadth was defined as the fraction of unique TCRs that were SARS-CoV-2-associated, and depth was defined as the fraction of total T cells that were SARS-CoV-2-associated. Using the MIRA data, every spike-specific TCR was mapped to the spike region that the TCR reacted to and assigned to either a CD4 or a CD8 class. Log10-transformed breadth and depth values were compared by one-way ANOVA with Sidak's multiple comparisons tests. TCRdb stores this immuneACCESS table with in-frame sequences only. Part of the clones is absent; in the studies checked, under half of the shortfall reflects unresolved V genes, and no reason is known for the rest. For V, J and clone size, that table is used; D and trimming come from the DNA. This sample lists 70,000 to 95,000 clones; about 88% were detected once. The ten top clones hold 4.2% of the sample.

Explained via the paper, the time point label denotes: baseline before first vaccination. Vaccinee samples came from UK trials COV001 and COV002, including a single-blind randomized controlled phase 2/3 trial of AZD1222 (ChAdOx1 nCoV-19) in healthy adults. Trial participant PBMC samples were collected at day 0 and day 28 after the second dose for TCRbeta chain sequencing. The material was peripheral blood, obtained on day 0 of AZD1222 vaccination. The receptor was derived from an adult in good health. The chain joins TRBV29-1 to TRBJ1-1; a weak D assignment points to TRBD1 (5 bases agree). In nucleotide form, the sequence is TGCAGCGTTGTAAGCTTTGAGGGGAAGAACACTGAAGCTTTCTTT. This sequence encodes CSVVSFEGKNTEAFF.